One sample yielded the 5 T cell receptor beta chains listed below, sequenced in a study of Ad26.COV2.S vaccination and SARS-CoV-2 variants. Method: immunoSEQ multiplex PCR; TCRdb's copy keeps in-frame clones and lacks some. This table holds 380,000 or so clones, about four fifths found once. This sample's treatment: 15 to 20 received Ad26.COV2.S at low or high dose, single or two shots; about 5 received placebo; per-sample allocation not given. Samples were taken on day 63 after the first vaccine or placebo injection. The sample was peripheral blood, taken in a trial of Ad26.COV2.S vaccine versus placebo. The receptors derive from a person between 18 and 59 years old who received the Ad26.COV2.S COVID-19 vaccine or a placebo.

The chain has TRBV5-1 and TRBJ2-2; a possible D gene is TRBD2 (6 bases). Germline assignment: CDR1 SGHRS and CDR2 YFSETQ. The CDR3 contains 17 residues. Trimming took off 0 bases at V and 0 bases at J, with 12 bases between the two ends. The CDR3 DNA sequence: TGCGCCAGCAGCTTGGCCGGTAGGGACTCGAACACCGGGGAGCTGTTTTTT. Protein: CASSLAGRDSNTGELFF.

V is TRBV27 and J is TRBJ2-3; possible D gene TRBD2, 6 bases. Germline V gene sequence: CDR1 MNHEY, CDR2 SMNVEV (reference sequence). V dropped 5 bases and J dropped 1 base, with 19 bases sitting between them. CDR3 length: 17 residues. CDR3 DNA: TGTGCCAGCAGTCATACCGCGGGGCGAGAGGGCACAGATACGCAGTATTTT. It translates to CASSHTAGREGTDTQYF.

The V and J genes are TRBV6-5 and TRBJ2-5, with TRBD1 as a possible D gene (6 bases). The germline V and J ends were trimmed by 6 bases and 7 bases, with 21 bases remaining between them. From germline, CDR1 is MNHEY and CDR2 SVGAGI. This CDR3 has 15 residues. The CDR3 region is CASRTAGGQRVTQYF. The CDR3 DNA is TGTGCCAGCAGGACAGCCGGAGGACAGAGGGTGACCCAGTACTTC.

The gene calls are TRBV12-3 or TRBV12-4 and TRBJ2-7, with D tentatively TRBD1 or TRBD2 (5 bases each). V was cut by 5 bases and J by 3 bases, with 11 bases left in between. The CDR3 has 13 residues. The CDR3 DNA reads TGTGCCAGCAGTCCCGGGACGATCTACGAGCAGTACTTC. It specifies CASSPGTIYEQYF.

The chain uses TRBV12-3 or TRBV12-4 and TRBJ2-3; either TRBD1 or TRBD2 may supply D (5 bases each). The ends were cut back, 3 bases at V and 5 bases at J, with 9 bases in the middle. This CDR3 region has 13 residues. The CDR3 coding sequence is TGTGCCAGCAGTTTTGGGGGAGAAGATACGCAGTATTTT. It codes for CASSFGGEDTQYF.